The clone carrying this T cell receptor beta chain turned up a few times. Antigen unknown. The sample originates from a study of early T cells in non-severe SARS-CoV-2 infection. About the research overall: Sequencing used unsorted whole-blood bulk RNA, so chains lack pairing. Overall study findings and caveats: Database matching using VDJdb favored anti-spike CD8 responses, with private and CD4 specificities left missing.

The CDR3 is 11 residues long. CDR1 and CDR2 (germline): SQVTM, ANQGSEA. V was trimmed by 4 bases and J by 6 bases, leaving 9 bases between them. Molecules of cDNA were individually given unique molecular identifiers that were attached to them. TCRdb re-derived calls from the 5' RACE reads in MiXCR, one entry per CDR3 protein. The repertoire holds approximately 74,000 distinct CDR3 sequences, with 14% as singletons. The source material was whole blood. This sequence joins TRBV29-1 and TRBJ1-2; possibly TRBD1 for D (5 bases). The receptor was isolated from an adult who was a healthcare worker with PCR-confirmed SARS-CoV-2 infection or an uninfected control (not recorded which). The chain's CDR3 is CSVGKGNGYTF. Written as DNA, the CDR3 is TGCAGCGTTGGAAAGGGGAATGGCTACACCTTC.